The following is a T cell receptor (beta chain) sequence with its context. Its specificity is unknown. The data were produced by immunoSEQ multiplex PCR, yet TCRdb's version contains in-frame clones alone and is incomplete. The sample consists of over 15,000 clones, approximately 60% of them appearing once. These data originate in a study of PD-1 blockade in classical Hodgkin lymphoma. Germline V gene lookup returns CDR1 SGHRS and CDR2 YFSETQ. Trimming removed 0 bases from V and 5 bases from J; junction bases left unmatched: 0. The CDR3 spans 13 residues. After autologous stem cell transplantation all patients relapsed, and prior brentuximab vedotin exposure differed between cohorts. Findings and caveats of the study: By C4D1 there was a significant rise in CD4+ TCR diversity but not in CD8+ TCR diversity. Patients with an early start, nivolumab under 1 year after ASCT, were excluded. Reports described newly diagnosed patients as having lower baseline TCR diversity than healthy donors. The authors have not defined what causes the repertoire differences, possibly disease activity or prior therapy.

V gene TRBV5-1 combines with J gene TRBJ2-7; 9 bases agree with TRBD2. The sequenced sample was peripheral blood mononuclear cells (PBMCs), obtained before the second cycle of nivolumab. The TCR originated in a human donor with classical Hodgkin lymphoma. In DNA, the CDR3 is TGCGCCAGCAGCTTGGGACTAGCGGACGAGCAGTACTTC. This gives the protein CASSLGLADEQYF.